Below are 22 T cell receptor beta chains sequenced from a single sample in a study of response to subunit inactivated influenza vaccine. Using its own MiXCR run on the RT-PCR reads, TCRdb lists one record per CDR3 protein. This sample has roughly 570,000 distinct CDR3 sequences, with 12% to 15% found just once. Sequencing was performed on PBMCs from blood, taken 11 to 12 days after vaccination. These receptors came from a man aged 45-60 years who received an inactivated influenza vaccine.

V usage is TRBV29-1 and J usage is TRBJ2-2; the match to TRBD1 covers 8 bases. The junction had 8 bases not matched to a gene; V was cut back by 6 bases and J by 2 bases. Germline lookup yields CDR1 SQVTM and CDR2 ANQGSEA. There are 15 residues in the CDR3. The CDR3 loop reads CSVDIGQGNTGELFF. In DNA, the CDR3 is TGCAGCGTGGATATAGGACAGGGTAACACCGGGGAGCTGTTTTTT.

The CDR3 DNA reads TGCGCCAGCAGCCCTAATACAGGGTTTTCACCCCTCCACTTT. Protein sequence: CASSPNTGFSPLHF. This rearrangement joins TRBV4-1 to TRBJ1-6, with D perhaps TRBD1 (6 bases). Looked up from germline, CDR1 is MGHRA and CDR2 is YSYEKL. Trimming cost V 4 bases and J 9 bases, with 13 bases left between them. The CDR3 totals 14 residues.

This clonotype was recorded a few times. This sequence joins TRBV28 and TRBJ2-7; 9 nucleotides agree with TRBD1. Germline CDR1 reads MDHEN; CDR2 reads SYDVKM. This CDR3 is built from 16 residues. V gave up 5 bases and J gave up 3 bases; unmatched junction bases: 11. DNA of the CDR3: TGTGCCAGCAGTATAACGCCGGGACAGGGAATCTACGAGCAGTACTTC. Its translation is CASSITPGQGIYEQYF.

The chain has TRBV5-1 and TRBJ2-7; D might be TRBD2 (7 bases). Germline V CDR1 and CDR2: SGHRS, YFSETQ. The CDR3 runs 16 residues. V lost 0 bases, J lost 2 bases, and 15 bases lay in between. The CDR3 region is CASSLAKVGGPYEQYF. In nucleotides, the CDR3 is TGCGCCAGCAGCTTGGCCAAGGTGGGGGGGCCCTACGAGCAGTACTTC.

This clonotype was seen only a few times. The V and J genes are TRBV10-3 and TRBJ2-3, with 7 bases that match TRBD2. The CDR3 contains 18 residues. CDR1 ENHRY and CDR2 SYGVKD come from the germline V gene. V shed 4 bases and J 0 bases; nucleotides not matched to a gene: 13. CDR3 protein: CAISVTHGTNPSTDTQYF. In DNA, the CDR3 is TGTGCCATCAGTGTAACCCACGGGACTAATCCTAGCACAGATACGCAGTATTTT.

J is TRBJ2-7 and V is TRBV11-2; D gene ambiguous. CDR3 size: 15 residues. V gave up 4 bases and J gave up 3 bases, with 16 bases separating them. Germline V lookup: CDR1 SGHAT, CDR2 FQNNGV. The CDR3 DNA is TGTGCCAGCAGCTCACTTCGACGCACGGACTACGAGCAGTACTTC. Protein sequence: CASSSLRRTDYEQYF.

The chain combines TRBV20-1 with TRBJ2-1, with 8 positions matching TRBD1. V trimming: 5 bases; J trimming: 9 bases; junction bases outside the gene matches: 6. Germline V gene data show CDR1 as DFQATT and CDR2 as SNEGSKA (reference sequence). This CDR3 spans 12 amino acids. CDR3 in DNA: TGCAGTGCTTACGGACAGGGTGGTGAGCAGTTCTTC. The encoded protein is CSAYGQGGEQFF.

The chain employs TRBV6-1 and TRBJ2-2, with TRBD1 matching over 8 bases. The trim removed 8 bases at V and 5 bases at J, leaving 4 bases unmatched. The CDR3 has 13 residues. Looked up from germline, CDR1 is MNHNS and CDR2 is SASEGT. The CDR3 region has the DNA TGTGCCAGCCGGACAGGGTGGACCGGGGAGCTGTTTTTT. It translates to CASRTGWTGELFF.

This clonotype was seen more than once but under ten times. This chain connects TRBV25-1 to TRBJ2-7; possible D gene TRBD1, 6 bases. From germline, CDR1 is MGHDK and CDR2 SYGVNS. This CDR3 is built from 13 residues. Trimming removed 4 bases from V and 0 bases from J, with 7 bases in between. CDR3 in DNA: TGTGCCAGCAGTGTGGACAGCTCCTACGAGCAGTACTTC. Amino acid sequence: CASSVDSSYEQYF.

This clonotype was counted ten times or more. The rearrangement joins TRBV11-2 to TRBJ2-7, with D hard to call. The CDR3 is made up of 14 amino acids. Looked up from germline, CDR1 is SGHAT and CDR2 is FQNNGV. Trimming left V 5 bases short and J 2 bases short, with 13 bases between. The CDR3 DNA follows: TGTGCCAGCAGCCACACCCCAGGTCCCTACGAGCAGTACTTC. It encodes CASSHTPGPYEQYF. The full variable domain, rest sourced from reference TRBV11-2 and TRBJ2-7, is EAGVAQSPRYKIIEKRQSVAFWCNPISGHATLYWYQQILGQGPKLLIQFQNNGVVDDSQLPKDRFSAERLKGVDSTLKIQPAKLEDSAVYLCASSHTPGPYEQYFGPGTRLTVT.

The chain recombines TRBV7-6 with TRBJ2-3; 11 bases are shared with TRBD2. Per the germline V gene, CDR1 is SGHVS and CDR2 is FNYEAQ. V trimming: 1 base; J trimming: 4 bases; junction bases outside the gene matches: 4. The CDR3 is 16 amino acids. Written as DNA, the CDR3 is TGTGCCAGCAGCTTAGAACTAGCGGGAGTCGCAGATACGCAGTATTTT. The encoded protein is CASSLELAGVADTQYF.

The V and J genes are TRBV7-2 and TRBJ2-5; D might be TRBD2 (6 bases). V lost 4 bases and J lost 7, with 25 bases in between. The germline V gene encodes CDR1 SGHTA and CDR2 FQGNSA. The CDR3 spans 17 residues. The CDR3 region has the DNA TGTGCCAGCAGCTCCGCACGGCGGGGTAACCCATTGGGGACCCAGTACTTC. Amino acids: CASSSARRGNPLGTQYF.

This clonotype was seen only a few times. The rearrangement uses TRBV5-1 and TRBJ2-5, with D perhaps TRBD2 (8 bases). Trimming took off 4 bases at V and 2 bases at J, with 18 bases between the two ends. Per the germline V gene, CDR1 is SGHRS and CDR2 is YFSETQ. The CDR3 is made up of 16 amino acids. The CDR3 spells CASSAGGQTIQETQYF. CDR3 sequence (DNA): TGCGCCAGCAGCGCGGGGGGACAGACAATTCAAGAGACCCAGTACTTC.

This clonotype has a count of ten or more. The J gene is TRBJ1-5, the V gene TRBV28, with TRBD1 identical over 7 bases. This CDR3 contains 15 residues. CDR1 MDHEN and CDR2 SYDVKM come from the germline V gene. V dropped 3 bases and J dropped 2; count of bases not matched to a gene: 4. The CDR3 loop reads CASSFRGQGNQPQHF. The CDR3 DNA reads TGTGCCAGCAGTTTCCGAGGACAGGGCAATCAGCCCCAGCATTTT.

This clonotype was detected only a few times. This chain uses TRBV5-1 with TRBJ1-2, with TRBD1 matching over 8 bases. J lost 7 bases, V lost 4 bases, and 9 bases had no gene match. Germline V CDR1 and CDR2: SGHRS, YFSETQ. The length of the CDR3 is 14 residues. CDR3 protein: CASSTGQEASGYTF. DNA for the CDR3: TGCGCCAGCAGCACGGGACAGGAAGCGTCTGGCTACACCTTC.

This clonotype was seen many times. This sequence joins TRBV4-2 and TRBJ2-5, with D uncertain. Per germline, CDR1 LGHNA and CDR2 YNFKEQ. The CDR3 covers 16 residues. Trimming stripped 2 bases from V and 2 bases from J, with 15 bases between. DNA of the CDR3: TGTGCCAGCAGCCAAAACGGCGGCCATGTTCAAGAGACCCAGTACTTC. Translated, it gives CASSQNGGHVQETQYF.

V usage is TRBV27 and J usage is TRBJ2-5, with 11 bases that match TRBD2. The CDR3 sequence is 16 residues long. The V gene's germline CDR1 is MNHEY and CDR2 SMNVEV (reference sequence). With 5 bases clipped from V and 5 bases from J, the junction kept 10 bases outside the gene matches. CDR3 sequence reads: CASSNLAGGWGETQYF. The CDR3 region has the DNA TGTGCCAGCAGTAATCTAGCGGGGGGCTGGGGGGAGACCCAGTACTTC.

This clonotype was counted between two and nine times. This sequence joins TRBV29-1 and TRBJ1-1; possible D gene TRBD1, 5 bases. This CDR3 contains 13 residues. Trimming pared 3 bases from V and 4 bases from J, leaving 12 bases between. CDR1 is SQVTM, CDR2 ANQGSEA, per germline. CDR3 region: CSVEGRVSTEAFF. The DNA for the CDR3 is TGCAGCGTTGAGGGCAGGGTGTCCACTGAAGCTTTCTTT.

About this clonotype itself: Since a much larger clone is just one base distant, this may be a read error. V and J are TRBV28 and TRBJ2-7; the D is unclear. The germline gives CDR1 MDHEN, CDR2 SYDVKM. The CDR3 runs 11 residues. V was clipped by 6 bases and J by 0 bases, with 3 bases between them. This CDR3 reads CASRISYEQYF. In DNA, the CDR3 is TGTGCCAGCAGGATCTCCTACGAGCAGTACTTC.

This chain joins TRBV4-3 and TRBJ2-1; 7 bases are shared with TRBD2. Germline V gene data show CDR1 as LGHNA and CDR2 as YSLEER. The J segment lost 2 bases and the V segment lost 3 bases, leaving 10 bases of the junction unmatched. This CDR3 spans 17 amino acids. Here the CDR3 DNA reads TGCGCCAGCAGCCAGGTGTGGGGGGAGGGCCCCTACAATGAGCAGTTCTTC. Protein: CASSQVWGEGPYNEQFF.

The CDR3 coding sequence is TGCAGTGCTAGAGGCAGTCGGGACAGGGCCTACGAGCAGTACTTC. Translating gives CSARGSRDRAYEQYF. J is TRBJ2-7 and V is TRBV20-1; 9 positions agree with TRBD1. The CDR3 spans 15 residues. Germline assignment: CDR1 DFQATT and CDR2 SNEGSKA (reference sequence). The V segment lost 1 base and the J segment 2 bases; nucleotides outside the gene matches: 6.

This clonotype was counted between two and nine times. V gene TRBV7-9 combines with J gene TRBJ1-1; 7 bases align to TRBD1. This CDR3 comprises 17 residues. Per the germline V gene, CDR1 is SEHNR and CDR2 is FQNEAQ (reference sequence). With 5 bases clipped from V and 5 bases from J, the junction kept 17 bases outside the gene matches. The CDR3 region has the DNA TGTGCCAGCAGCCCCTTCCTGACAGGGAAAGAAGAAACTGAAGCTTTCTTT. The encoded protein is CASSPFLTGKEETEAFF. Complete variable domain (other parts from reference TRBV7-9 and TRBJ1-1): DTGVSQNPRHKITKRGQNVTFRCDPISEHNRLYWYRQTLGQGPEFLTYFQNEAQLEKSRLLSDRFSAERPKGSFSTLEIQRTEQGDSAMYLCASSPFLTGKEETEAFFGQGTRLTVV.